The 9 T cell receptor beta chains in this list originate from one sample, sequenced in a study of T cells in Graves' hyperthyroidism and ophthalmopathy (dated by TCRdb to between 2018 and 2021). The method was multiplex PCR. Sequencer: Illumina HiSeq 2000. The TCR beta CDR3 regions were amplified from the RNA transcripts. The first round of RT-PCR for the TCR CDR3 was performed with the HTBI primer set and the Qiagen OneStep RT-PCR kit. TCRdb cleaned the public reads at Q25 with fastp, built clones with MiXCR and kept in-frame beta chains. Rows are unified per CDR3 protein, each entry keeping the most common DNA and genes. In all, the sample holds 400,000 or so distinct CDR3 sequences, and 13% to 15% of those were seen once. The ten top clones hold about 21% of the sample. Sequencing used blood. The receptors here all came from a woman between 55 and 75 years old with Graves' ophthalmopathy.

This clonotype was counted many times. Here the CDR3 DNA reads TGTGCCAGCTCAATTGGACAGTCGAACACCGGGGAGCTGTTTTTT. It translates to CASSIGQSNTGELFF. The V and J genes are TRBV18 and TRBJ2-2; tentatively, D is TRBD1 (6 bases). Germline-derived CDR1 and CDR2 are KGHSH and LQKENI. CDR3 length: 15 residues. V lost 5 bases and J 0 bases, leaving 10 bases between the germline ends.

This clonotype was picked up many times. The chain combines TRBV7-2 with TRBJ2-3; maybe TRBD1 (5 bases). CDR1 is SGHTA, CDR2 FQGNSA, per germline. The V gene lost 6 bases and the J gene lost 2 bases, with 9 bases spanning the gap. The CDR3 consists of 13 residues. Here the CDR3 reads CASRDRNTDTQYF. The DNA of the CDR3 is TGTGCCAGCAGAGACAGAAACACAGATACGCAGTATTTT.

This clonotype showed up many times. The V and J genes are TRBV2 and TRBJ2-7; TRBD2 aligns across 10 bases. This CDR3 contains 14 residues. The germline V gene encodes CDR1 SNHLY and CDR2 FYNNEI. V gave up 4 bases and J gave up 5 bases; unmatched junction bases: 5. CDR3 loop: CASSVLAGFDEQYF. For the CDR3, the DNA is TGTGCCAGCAGTGTACTAGCGGGATTCGACGAGCAGTACTTC.

This clonotype was observed once. The chain has TRBV27 and TRBJ2-7, with 14 bases aligning to TRBD2. In germline, CDR1 is MNHEY, CDR2 SMNVEV (reference sequence). The J segment lost 9 bases and the V segment lost 4 bases, leaving 5 bases of the junction unmatched. There are 14 residues in the CDR3. For the CDR3, the DNA is TGTGCCAGCAGTTCAAGACTAGCGGGAGGGGTGCAGTACTTC. The encoded protein is CASSSRLAGGVQYF.

This clonotype showed up just a few times. This chain links TRBV29-1 with TRBJ1-1; a weak D match, TRBD1 (5 bases). The CDR3 sequence is 14 residues long. V gave up 7 bases and J gave up 1 base, with 16 bases separating them. The germline V gene encodes CDR1 SQVTM and CDR2 ANQGSEA. CDR3 protein: CSALVGATNTEAFF. For the CDR3, the DNA is TGCAGCGCCCTAGTCGGGGCTACGAACACTGAAGCTTTCTTT.

This clonotype showed up many times. The chain has TRBV6-1 and TRBJ2-5; D call uncertain. From germline, CDR1 is MNHNS and CDR2 SASEGT. The length of the CDR3 is 10 residues. Between the trimmed V and J ends, which lost 11 bases and 5 bases, there was a span of 9 bases. This CDR3 reads CASGLETQYF. Written as DNA, the CDR3 is TGTGCCTCAGGATTGGAGACCCAGTACTTC.

This clonotype was recorded a few times. This sequence may be a read error, since a much larger clone differs from it by one base. This chain joins TRBV7-3 and TRBJ2-7; possibly TRBD1 for D (5 bases). Germline V CDR1 and CDR2: SGHTA, FQGTGA. This CDR3 comprises 13 residues. The DNA of the CDR3 is TGTGCCGGCAGTAACGGACAATCTTACGAGCAGTACTTC. This sequence encodes CAGSNGQSYEQYF.

The J gene is TRBJ2-3, the V gene TRBV7-2, with TRBD2 as a possible D gene (5 bases). The CDR3 is made up of 16 amino acids. Germline CDR1 and CDR2: SGHTA and FQGNSA. V dropped 5 bases and J dropped 6 bases, with 21 bases sitting between them. CDR3 nucleotide sequence: TGTGCCAGCAGCAGCCGGGTAGCGAGAGGGCGGGATACGCAGTATTTT. It specifies CASSSRVARGRDTQYF.

At least ten counts were recorded for this clonotype. This chain uses TRBV7-3 with TRBJ2-2; D gene ambiguous. V gave up 0 bases and J gave up 5 bases, with 10 bases separating them. The CDR3 spans 15 residues. The germline CDR1 and CDR2 sequences are SGHTA and FQGTGA. The CDR3 DNA reads TGTGCCAGCAGCTTAACGCCTCGGATAACCGGGGAGCTGTTTTTT. Its protein is CASSLTPRITGELFF.